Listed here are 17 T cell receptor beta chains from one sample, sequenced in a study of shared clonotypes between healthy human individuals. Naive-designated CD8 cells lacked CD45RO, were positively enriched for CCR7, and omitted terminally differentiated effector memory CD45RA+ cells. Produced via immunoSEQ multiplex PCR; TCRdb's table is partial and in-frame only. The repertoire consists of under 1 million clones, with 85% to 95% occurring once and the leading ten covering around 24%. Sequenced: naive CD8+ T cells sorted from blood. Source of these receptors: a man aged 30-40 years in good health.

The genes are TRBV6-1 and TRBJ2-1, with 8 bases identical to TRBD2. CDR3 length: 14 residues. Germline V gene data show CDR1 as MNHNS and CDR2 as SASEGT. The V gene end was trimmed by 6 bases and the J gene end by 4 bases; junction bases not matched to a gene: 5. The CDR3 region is CASRAGVGYNEQFF. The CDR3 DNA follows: TGTGCCAGCAGAGCGGGAGTTGGATACAATGAGCAGTTCTTC.

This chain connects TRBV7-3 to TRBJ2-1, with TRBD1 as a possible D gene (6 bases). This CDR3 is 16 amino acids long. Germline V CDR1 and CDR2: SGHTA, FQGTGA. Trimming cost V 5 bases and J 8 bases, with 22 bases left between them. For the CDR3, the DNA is TGTGCCAGCAGCCCAAGTAGGGTGAGGCCAGGGGATGAGCAGTTCTTC. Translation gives CASSPSRVRPGDEQFF.

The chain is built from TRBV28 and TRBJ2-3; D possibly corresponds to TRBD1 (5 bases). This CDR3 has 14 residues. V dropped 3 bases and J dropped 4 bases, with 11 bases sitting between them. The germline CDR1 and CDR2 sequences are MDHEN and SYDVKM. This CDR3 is CASSLGSRADTQYF. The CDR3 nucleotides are TGTGCCAGCAGTTTGGGATCCAGGGCAGATACGCAGTATTTT.

The CDR3 spells CASSQQGLADEQYF. The CDR3 nucleotides read TGCGCCAGCAGCCAACAGGGGTTAGCGGACGAGCAGTACTTC. The chain carries TRBV4-1 and TRBJ2-7; D may be TRBD1 or TRBD2 (6 bases each). Trimming stripped 2 bases from V and 5 bases from J, with 13 bases between. The CDR3 is 14 amino acids. The germline V gene encodes CDR1 MGHRA and CDR2 YSYEKL.

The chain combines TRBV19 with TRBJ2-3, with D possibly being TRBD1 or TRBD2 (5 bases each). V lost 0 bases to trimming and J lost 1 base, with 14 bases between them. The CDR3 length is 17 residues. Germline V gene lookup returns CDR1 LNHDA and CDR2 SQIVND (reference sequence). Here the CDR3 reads CASSIDWDGIGTDTQYF. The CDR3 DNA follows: TGTGCCAGTAGTATAGATTGGGACGGGATCGGCACAGATACGCAGTATTTT.

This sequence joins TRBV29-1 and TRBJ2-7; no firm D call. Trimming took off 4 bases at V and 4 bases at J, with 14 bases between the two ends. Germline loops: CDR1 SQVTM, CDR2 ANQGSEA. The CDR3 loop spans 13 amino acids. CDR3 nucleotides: TGCAGCGTTGTATGGATCAGGTCTTACGAGCAGTACTTC. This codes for CSVVWIRSYEQYF.

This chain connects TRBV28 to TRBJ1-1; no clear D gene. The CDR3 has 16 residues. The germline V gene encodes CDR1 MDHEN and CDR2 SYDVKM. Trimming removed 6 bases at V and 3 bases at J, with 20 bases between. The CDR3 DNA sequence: TGTGCCAGCAGCGACAACTCGGGAGGCGTGGACACTGAAGCTTTCTTT. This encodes CASSDNSGGVDTEAFF.

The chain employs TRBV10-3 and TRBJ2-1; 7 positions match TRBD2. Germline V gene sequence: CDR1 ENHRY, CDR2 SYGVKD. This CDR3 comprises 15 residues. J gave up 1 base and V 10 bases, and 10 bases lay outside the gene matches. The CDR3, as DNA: TGTGCCACGTTCAACGGGGAGGGGTCCTACAATGAGCAGTTCTTC. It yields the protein CATFNGEGSYNEQFF.

CDR3 sequence reads: CASSFLPRTGPSEGYTF. DNA of the CDR3: TGTGCCAGCAGTTTTCTACCGAGGACAGGCCCCTCGGAAGGCTACACCTTC. V gene TRBV27 combines with J gene TRBJ1-2, with 7 nucleotides matching TRBD1. The CDR3 sequence is 17 residues long. The V and J ends lost 3 bases and 8 bases, in that order; junction bases with no gene match: 18. CDR1 is MNHEY and CDR2 is SMNVEV in the germline V gene (reference sequence).

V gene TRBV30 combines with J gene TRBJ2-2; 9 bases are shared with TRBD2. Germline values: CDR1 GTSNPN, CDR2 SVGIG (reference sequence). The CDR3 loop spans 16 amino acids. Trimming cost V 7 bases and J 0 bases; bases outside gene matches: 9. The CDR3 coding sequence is TGTGCCTCGACTAGCGGAGCGGTTTCGAACACCGGGGAGCTGTTTTTT. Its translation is CASTSGAVSNTGELFF.

The CDR3 bases are TGCAGCGTTTCTCTCGGGATCTACAATGAGCAGTTCTTC. Encoded protein: CSVSLGIYNEQFF. This sequence joins TRBV29-1 and TRBJ2-1; TRBD2 might be the D (5 bases). Trimming took 5 bases from V and 3 from J, leaving 11 bases between them. Per the germline V gene, CDR1 is SQVTM and CDR2 is ANQGSEA. CDR3 length equals 13 residues.

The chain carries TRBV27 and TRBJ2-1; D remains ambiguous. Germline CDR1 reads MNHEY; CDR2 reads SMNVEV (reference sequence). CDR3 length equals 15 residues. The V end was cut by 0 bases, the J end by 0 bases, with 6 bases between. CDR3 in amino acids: CASSLSSSSYNEQFF. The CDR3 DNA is TGTGCCAGCAGTTTATCTTCAAGCTCCTACAATGAGCAGTTCTTC.

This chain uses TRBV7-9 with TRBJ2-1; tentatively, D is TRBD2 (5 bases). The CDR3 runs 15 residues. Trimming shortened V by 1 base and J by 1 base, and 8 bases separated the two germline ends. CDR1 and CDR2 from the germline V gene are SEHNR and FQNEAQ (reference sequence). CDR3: CASSLDAGSYNEQFF. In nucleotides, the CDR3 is TGTGCCAGCAGCTTAGATGCGGGTTCCTACAATGAGCAGTTCTTC.

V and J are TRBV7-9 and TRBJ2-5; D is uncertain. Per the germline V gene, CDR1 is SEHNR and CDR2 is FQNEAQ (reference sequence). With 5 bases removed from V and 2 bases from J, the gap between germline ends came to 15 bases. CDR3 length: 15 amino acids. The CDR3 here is CASSDIEYSQETQYF. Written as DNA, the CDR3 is TGTGCCAGCAGCGACATCGAGTACTCTCAAGAGACCCAGTACTTC.

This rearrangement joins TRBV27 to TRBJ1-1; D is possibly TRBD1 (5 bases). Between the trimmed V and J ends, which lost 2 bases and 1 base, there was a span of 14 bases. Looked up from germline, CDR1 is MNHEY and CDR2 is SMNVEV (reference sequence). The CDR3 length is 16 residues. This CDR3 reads CASSLLFGGTNTEAFF. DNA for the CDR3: TGTGCCAGCAGTTTACTTTTTGGGGGTACGAACACTGAAGCTTTCTTT.

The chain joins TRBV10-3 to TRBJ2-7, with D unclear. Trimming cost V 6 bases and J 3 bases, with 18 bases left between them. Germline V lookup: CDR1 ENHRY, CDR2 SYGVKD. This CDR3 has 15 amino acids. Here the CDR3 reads CAISATDGVSYEQYF. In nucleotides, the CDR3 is TGTGCCATCAGCGCCACAGATGGAGTGAGCTACGAGCAGTACTTC.

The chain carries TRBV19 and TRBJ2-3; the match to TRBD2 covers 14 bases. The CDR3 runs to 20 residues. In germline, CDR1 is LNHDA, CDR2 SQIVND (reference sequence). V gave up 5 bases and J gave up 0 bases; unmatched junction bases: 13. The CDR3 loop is CASSATSGLAGDPSTDTQYF. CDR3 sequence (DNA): TGTGCCAGTAGTGCAACATCGGGACTAGCGGGGGACCCTAGCACAGATACGCAGTATTTT.